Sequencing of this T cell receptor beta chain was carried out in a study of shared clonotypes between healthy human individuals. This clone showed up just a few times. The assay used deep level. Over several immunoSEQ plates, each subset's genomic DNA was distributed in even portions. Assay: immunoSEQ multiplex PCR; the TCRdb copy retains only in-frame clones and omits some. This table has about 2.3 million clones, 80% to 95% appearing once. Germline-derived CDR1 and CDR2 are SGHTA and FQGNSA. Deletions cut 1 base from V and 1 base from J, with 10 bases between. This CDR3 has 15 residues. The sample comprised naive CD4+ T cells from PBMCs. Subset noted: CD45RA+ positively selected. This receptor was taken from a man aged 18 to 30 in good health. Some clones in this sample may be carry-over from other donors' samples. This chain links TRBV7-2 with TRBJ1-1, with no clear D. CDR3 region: CASSLGRAGNTEAFF. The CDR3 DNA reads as TGTGCCAGCAGCTTAGGTAGGGCGGGGAACACTGAAGCTTTCTTT.